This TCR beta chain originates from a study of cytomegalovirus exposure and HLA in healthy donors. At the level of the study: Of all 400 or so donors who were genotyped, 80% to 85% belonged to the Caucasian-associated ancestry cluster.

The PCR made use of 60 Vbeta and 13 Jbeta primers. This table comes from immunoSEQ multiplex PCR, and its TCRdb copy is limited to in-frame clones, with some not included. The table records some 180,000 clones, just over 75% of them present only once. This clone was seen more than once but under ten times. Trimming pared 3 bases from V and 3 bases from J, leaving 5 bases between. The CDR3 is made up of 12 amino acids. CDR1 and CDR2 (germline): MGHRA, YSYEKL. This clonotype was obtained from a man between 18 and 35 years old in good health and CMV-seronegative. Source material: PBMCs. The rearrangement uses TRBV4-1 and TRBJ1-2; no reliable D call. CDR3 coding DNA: TGCGCCAGCAGCCACCTTTACTATGGCTACACCTTC. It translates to CASSHLYYGYTF.